This TCR beta chain was obtained from a study of neurological immune-mediated disorders. Germline assignment: CDR1 SSHAT and CDR2 FNYEAQ (reference sequence). This CDR3 is built from 14 residues. The table lists this clonotype with many counts. Its antigen is as yet unknown. One junction end disagrees with the germline gene, perhaps due to a read error. Overall study results and limits: No CDR3 amino acid sequences were shared by expanded clones across subjects, suggesting private repertoires in all groups.

Using its own MiXCR run on the 5' RACE reads, TCRdb lists one record per CDR3 protein. This sample yields about 60,000 distinct CDR3 sequences, of which 3.7% are seen a single time; less than 2.5% belongs to the top ten. This chain uses TRBV7-7 with TRBJ2-7; 7 positions agree with TRBD2. This TCR was sampled from a woman in her forties or fifties with multiple sclerosis. Sequenced input: PBMCs. Here the CDR3 reads CASSPGTSGGEQYF. The DNA of the CDR3 is TGTGCTAGCAGCCCCGGGACCTCCGGGGGGGAGCAGTACTTC.